The 5 T cell receptor beta chains listed next were all sequenced from one sample in a study of cytomegalovirus exposure and HLA in healthy donors. The protocol was immunoSEQ multiplex PCR, while the TCRdb copy is restricted to in-frame clones and leaves out a portion. The sample yields roughly 130,000 clones, more than 70% seen once. Material: PBMCs. These receptors were collected from a man aged 25 to 45 in good health and CMV-seronegative.

The CDR3 region has the DNA TGTGCCAGCAGTTACGGGACAGGGCTTTATGAGCAGTTCTTC. Its translation is CASSYGTGLYEQFF. The chain carries TRBV6-5 and TRBJ2-1; TRBD1 matches at 9 bases. Germline-derived CDR1 and CDR2 are MNHEY and SVGAGI. J was trimmed by 8 bases and V by 2 bases; bases with no gene match: 4. This CDR3 has 14 residues.

The chain recombines TRBV9 with TRBJ2-7, with D possibly TRBD2 on 6 matching bases. Germline CDR1 reads SGDLS; CDR2 reads YYNGEE. The CDR3 has 15 amino acids. The V and J ends lost 4 bases and 1 base respectively, with 15 bases between them. This CDR3 reads CASSLTYGTSYEQYF. CDR3 nucleotide sequence: TGTGCCAGCAGCCTGACGTACGGGACTTCCTACGAGCAGTACTTC.

The chain combines TRBV27 with TRBJ2-2; 8 bases match TRBD1. From germline, CDR1 is MNHEY and CDR2 SMNVEV (reference sequence). V was clipped by 3 bases and J by 6 bases; unmatched bases: 6. The CDR3 is made up of 15 amino acids. The CDR3 here is CASSLTGAGAGELFF. CDR3 sequence (DNA): TGTGCCAGCAGTTTGACAGGGGCGGGCGCCGGGGAGCTGTTTTTT.

This clone appeared once. V and J are TRBV6-6 and TRBJ2-2; D is undetermined. V lost 5 bases to trimming and J lost 5 bases, with 6 bases between them. The CDR3 contains 12 residues. The germline V gene has CDR1 MNHNY and CDR2 SVGAGI (reference sequence). The CDR3 loop reads CASSPVTGELFF. The CDR3 nucleotides read TGTGCCAGCAGTCCCGTAACCGGGGAGCTGTTTTTT.

This chain links TRBV4-1 with TRBJ2-5, with 10 bases identical to TRBD2. V was pared by 0 bases and J by 4 bases, with 5 bases of the junction left unmatched. From germline, CDR1 is MGHRA and CDR2 YSYEKL. This CDR3 spans 16 amino acids. The CDR3 DNA reads TGCGCCAGCAGCCAAGAACAGCGGGAGGGCCGAGAGACCCAGTACTTC. Protein product: CASSQEQREGRETQYF.